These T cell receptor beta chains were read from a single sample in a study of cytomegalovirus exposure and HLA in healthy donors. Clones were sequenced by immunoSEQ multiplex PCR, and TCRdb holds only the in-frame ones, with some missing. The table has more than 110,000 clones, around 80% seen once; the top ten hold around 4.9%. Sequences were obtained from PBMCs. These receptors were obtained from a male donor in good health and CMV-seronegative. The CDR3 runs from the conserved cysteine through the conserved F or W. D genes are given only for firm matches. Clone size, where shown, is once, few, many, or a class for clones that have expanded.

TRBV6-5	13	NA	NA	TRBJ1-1	TGTGCCAGCAGTTACGCGGGGAAAACTGAAGCTTTCTTT	CASSYAGKTEAFF
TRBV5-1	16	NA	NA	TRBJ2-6	TGCGCCAGCAGCTTACCTGGGGCTGCTGGGGCCAACGTCCTGACTTTC	CASSLPGAAGANVLTF
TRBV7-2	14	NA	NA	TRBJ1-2	TGTGCCAGCAGCTCGATAATGACAGCCTATGGCTACACCTTC	CASSSIMTAYGYTF
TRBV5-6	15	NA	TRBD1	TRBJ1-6	TGTGCCAGCAGCTTTCGGGACAGGGGGATTTCACCCCTCCACTTT	CASSFRDRGISPLHF
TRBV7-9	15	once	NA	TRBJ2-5	TGTGCCAGCAGCTTAGCTGCCTACGGGCAAGAGACCCAGTACTTC	CASSLAAYGQETQYF
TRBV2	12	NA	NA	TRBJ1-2	TGTGCCAGCAGCTCAGGCCAATATGGCTACACCTTC	CASSSGQYGYTF
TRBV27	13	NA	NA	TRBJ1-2	TGTGCCAGCAGTCCGGGACACGACTATGGCTACACCTTC	CASSPGHDYGYTF
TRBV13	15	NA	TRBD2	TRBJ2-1	TGTGCCAGCAGCTTAGTGACTAGCAGCTACAATGAGCAGTTCTTC	CASSLVTSSYNEQFF
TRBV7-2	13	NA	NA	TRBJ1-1	TGTGCCAGCAGCTTCTCCTTGAACACTGAAGCTTTCTTT	CASSFSLNTEAFF
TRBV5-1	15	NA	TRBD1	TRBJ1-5	TGCGCCAGCAGCTTCGGGACAGGGCTTTTTCAGCCCCAGCATTTT	CASSFGTGLFQPQHF
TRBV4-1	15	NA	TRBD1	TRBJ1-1	TGCGCCAGCAGCCTGGGGGACAGGATGAACACTGAAGCTTTCTTT	CASSLGDRMNTEAFF
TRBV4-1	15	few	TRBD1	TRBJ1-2	TGCGCCAGCAGCCAAAGACAGGGGGTCTACTATGGCTACACCTTC	CASSQRQGVYYGYTF
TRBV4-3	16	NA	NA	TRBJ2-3	TGCGCCAGCAGCCAAGTGAAAGGGGTCATGGCAGATACGCAGTATTTT	CASSQVKGVMADTQYF
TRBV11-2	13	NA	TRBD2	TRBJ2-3	TGTGCCAGCAGCTCCACTAGCGCAGATACGCAGTATTTT	CASSSTSADTQYF
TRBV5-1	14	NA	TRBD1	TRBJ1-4	TGCGCCAGCCGAGACAGGGCAACTAATGAAAAACTGTTTTTT	CASRDRATNEKLFF
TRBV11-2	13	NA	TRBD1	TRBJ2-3	TGTGCCAGCAGCGACAGGGGGGGAGATACGCAGTATTTT	CASSDRGGDTQYF
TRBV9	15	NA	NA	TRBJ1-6	TGTGCCAGCAGCGTAGATCACTCCTATAATTCACCCCTCCACTTT	CASSVDHSYNSPLHF
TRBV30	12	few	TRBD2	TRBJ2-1	TGTGCCTGGAGTGGAGGCGGGGGAGAGCAGTTCTTC	CAWSGGGGEQFF
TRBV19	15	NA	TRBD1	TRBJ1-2	TGTGCCAGTAGTATCGTGGCAGGGGGGATCTATGGCTACACCTTC	CASSIVAGGIYGYTF
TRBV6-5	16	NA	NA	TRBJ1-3	TGTGCCAGCAGTTACTCGAAGAGGGTCTCTGGAAACACCATATATTTT	CASSYSKRVSGNTIYF
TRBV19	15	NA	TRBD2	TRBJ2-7	TGTGCCAGTAGTATCTACCTAGCGGGTGCGTACGAGCAGTACTTC	CASSIYLAGAYEQYF
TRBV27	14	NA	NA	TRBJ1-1	TGTGCCAGTACTACGAGGCGGGGGAACACTGAAGCTTTCTTT	CASTTRRGNTEAFF
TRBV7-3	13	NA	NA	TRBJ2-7	TGTGCCAGCAGCGTCGGGAGCTCCTACGAGCAGTACTTC	CASSVGSSYEQYF
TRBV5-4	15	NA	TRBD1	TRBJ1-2	TGTGCCAGCAGCTTCGACAGGGGGCAGGGCTATGGCTACACCTTC	CASSFDRGQGYGYTF
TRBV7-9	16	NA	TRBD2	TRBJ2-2	TGTGCCAGCAGCCTGAGAGCGGGGGAAGTAACCGGGGAGCTGTTTTTT	CASSLRAGEVTGELFF
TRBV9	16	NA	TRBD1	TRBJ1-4	TGTGCCAGCAGCCCCGGGACAGGGGTTGGTAGTGAAAAACTGTTTTTT	CASSPGTGVGSEKLFF
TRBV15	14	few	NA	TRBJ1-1	TGTGCCACCAGCATCTCGCGCGCGGGCACTGAAGCTTTCTTT	CATSISRAGTEAFF
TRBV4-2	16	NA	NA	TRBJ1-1	TGTGCCAGCAGCCAGGGCCCTGGCGTAATGAACACTGAAGCTTTCTTT	CASSQGPGVMNTEAFF
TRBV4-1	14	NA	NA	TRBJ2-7	TGCGCCAGCAGCCAAGATTTCCTCGGCTACGAGCAGTACTTC	CASSQDFLGYEQYF
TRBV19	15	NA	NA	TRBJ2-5	TGTGCCAGTAGTAAGCGGCCTCCTCTAGAAGAGACCCAGTACTTC	CASSKRPPLEETQYF
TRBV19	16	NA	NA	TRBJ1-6	TGTGCCAGTAGTATCCCCAGCGGAACTAATAATTCACCCCTCCACTTT	CASSIPSGTNNSPLHF
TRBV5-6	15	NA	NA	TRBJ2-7	TGTGCCAGCAGCTCGCGGGGACTTACCTCCTACGAGCAGTACTTC	CASSSRGLTSYEQYF
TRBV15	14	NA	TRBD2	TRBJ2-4	TGTGCCACCGCCGGGGGACTAGCGGGGCGAGAATTCTACTTC	CATAGGLAGREFYF
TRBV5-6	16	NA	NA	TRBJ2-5	TGTGCCAGCAGCCGGAGATGGGAGCTGTACCAAGAGACCCAGTACTTC	CASSRRWELYQETQYF
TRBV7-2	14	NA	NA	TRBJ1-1	TGTGCCAGCAGCTGGGGGCACATGAACACTGAAGCTTTCTTT	CASSWGHMNTEAFF
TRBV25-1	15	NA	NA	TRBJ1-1	TGTGCCAGCAGTGAAGGGGGGAAGGTCCAAACTGAAGCTTTCTTT	CASSEGGKVQTEAFF
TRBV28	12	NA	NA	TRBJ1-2	TGTGCCAGCAGGACCAGGGCGTATGGCTACACCTTC	CASRTRAYGYTF